This TCR beta chain appears in the sequencing data of a study of siplizumab effects on memory and regulatory T cells (dated 2019 in TCRdb). About the investigation overall: The effect of the anti-CD2 antibody siplizumab on alloreactive T-cell subsets was examined in allogeneic mixed lymphocyte reactions constructed from human PBMCs.

This clone is a singleton in its sample. What antigen it recognizes has not been identified. No quality values exist for individual bases; no much larger clone is one base distant. General study outcomes and caveats: Siplizumab significantly reduced the cumulative frequency of alloreactive sequences traceable to unstimulated CD4+ memory T cells. Because sequences below about 10^-5 frequency were poorly captured, only a minor fraction of alloreactive clones could be mapped to unstimulated subsets. No functional confirmation was obtained for the suppressive function of proliferating Tregs from siplizumab cultures. Unstimulated naive T cells appeared to be more diverse than memory T cells, and naive cells seemed to make a substantial contribution to the alloresponse. A naive or memory phenotype could not be assigned to roughly 75-95% of proliferating CD4+ or CD8+ clones. Among mappable alloreactive CD4+ clones, an average Treg-derived fraction of about 69% was observed with siplizumab, compared with approximately 25% in control reactions.

Including cysteine and phenylalanine, the CDR3 has 11 amino acids. The entry retains the CDR3 DNA only, 33 bases that are in frame from base 1. Trimming at the junction amounts to 5 bases on V and 3 bases on J, and the germline ends lie 4 bases apart. From the germline V gene, CDR1 is MNHEY and CDR2 is SVGAGI. Additional sequencing covered unstimulated subsets from a few donor pairs, namely CD8+ effector memory, CD4+ naive, CD8+ TEMRA, CD4+ memory and CD8+ naive. Sorted unstimulated T cells and proliferating T cells recovered from mixed lymphocyte reactions underwent TCRbeta CDR3 sequencing. Fresh whole blood from some eleven HLA-typed healthy donors was used to isolate PBMCs. Library preparation was by the immunoSEQ multiplex PCR assay. Each sample had some 94,000 TCR templates assayed by the deep sequencing platform. Genomic DNA extracted from sorted T cells was used for TCRbeta CDR3 sequencing. The authors' pipeline ran thus. The R programming language was used for clonal analysis of the TCRbeta CDR3 data. Alloreactive CD4+ and CD8+ clones were identified by comparing unstimulated samples to CFSE-low samples taken after the reaction. Regulatory or non-regulatory origin was assigned to alloreactive CD4+ clones by matching of sequences to sorted unstimulated Treg and non-Treg repertoires. TCRdb holds this immuneACCESS table with in-frame rearrangements only. Some clones are missing; in checked studies, unresolved V genes explain under half, and the rest has no known cause. From that table come the V and J calls and clone size; the DNA was used to work out D and trimming. The sample table lists some 56,000 clones, about 98% of them with a count of one. Less than 1.1% of the sample belongs to the ten largest clones.

Sample: naive CD8+ T cells sorted from blood. What this sample's cell subset or site label stands for: unstimulated naive T cells. The TCR was taken from a human donor in good health. This chain joins TRBV6-5 to TRBJ1-2; there is no confident call for the D gene. In nucleotide form, the sequence is TGTGCCAGCAGTGCCTACTATGGCTACACCTTC. Translated, it reads CASSAYYGYTF.